Following are 25 T cell receptor beta chains from one sample sequenced in a study of low-dose radiotherapy and immunotherapy resistance in tumors. Time point noted: before trial treatment. Both TCRalpha and TCRbeta chains were reverse transcribed with V-gene-specific primers. TCR amplification used roughly 20 PCR cycles, a constant-region primer and a V-primer adapter. One entry per CDR3 protein results from TCRdb running MiXCR on the reads. The sample lists about 60,000 distinct CDR3 sequences, less than 25% occurring once. The sample here was PBMCs, taken before treatment. The receptors were gathered from a male donor with prostate cancer.

This clonotype was seen ten or more times. This rearrangement joins TRBV18 to TRBJ2-2; TRBD1 might be the D (6 bases). CDR1 is KGHSH and CDR2 is LQKENI in the germline V gene. This CDR3 comprises 16 residues. V gave up 3 bases and J gave up 1 base, with 12 bases separating them. CDR3 loop: CASSPTGFLNTGELFF. CDR3 nucleotide sequence: TGTGCCAGCTCACCGACAGGATTCTTGAACACCGGGGAGCTGTTTTTT.

This clonotype was counted ten times or more. V is TRBV6-2 or TRBV6-3 and J is TRBJ2-7; D is undetermined. CDR1 and CDR2 from the germline V gene are MNHEY and SVGEGT. The ends were cut back, 2 bases at V and 1 base at J, with 9 bases in the middle. This CDR3 is built from 14 residues. CDR3 protein: CASSYRSLSYEQYF. In DNA form, the CDR3 reads TGTGCCAGCAGTTACCGTTCTCTTTCCTACGAGCAGTACTTC.

The chain uses TRBV29-1 and TRBJ1-3; 8 nucleotides align to TRBD1. The J segment lost 0 bases and the V segment lost 7 bases, leaving 5 bases of the junction unmatched. Looked up from germline, CDR1 is SQVTM and CDR2 is ANQGSEA. This CDR3 contains 14 residues. CDR3 sequence reads: CSAGQGTSGNTIYF. In DNA, the CDR3 is TGCAGCGCAGGACAGGGAACCTCTGGAAACACCATATATTTT.

This clonotype was seen many times. The chain employs TRBV11-2 and TRBJ1-6; D unclear. Germline V CDR1 and CDR2: SGHAT, FQNNGV. Trimming left V 2 bases short and J 0 bases short, with 8 bases between. The CDR3 spans 16 residues. The CDR3 protein is CASSLTASSYNSPLHF. The CDR3 DNA reads as TGTGCCAGCAGCTTAACAGCGAGCTCCTATAATTCACCCCTCCACTTT.

In its sample, this clonotype was seen many times. The rearrangement links TRBV6-2 or TRBV6-3 to TRBJ2-1; 7 positions match TRBD2. Per the germline V gene, CDR1 is MNHEY and CDR2 is SVGEGT. V was pared by 8 bases and J by 13 bases, with 17 bases of the junction left unmatched. There are 14 residues in the CDR3. DNA of the CDR3: TGTGCCAGCCAGGACGGGAGGCGGGGTCGAGGTCAGTTCTTC. Protein product: CASQDGRRGRGQFF.

The chain combines TRBV12-3 or TRBV12-4 with TRBJ2-7; the D gene is possibly TRBD1 (6 bases). The CDR3 spans 15 residues. Trimming removed 2 bases from V and 4 bases from J, with 15 bases in between. The CDR3 DNA sequence: TGTGCCAGCAGTTTAACAGGGCAGTCGTCTTACGAGCAGTACTTC. Translated: CASSLTGQSSYEQYF.

The chain carries TRBV4-1 and TRBJ2-5; 8 bases match TRBD1. V shed 4 bases, J shed 5 bases, and the junction held 9 bases outside the gene matches. The CDR3 consists of 15 residues. Germline V lookup: CDR1 MGHRA, CDR2 YSYEKL. CDR3 sequence reads: CASSLGGQGRETQYF. CDR3 nucleotide sequence: TGCGCCAGCAGCCTGGGAGGACAGGGTAGGGAGACCCAGTACTTC.

This clonotype was seen at least ten times. The chain carries TRBV5-1 and TRBJ2-5; the D gene is possibly TRBD1 (5 bases). From germline, CDR1 is SGHRS and CDR2 YFSETQ. V was cut by 4 bases and J by 1 base, with 14 bases left in between. CDR3 length: 15 amino acids. CDR3 loop: CASSRIGVPQETQYF. The DNA of the CDR3 is TGCGCCAGCAGCAGAATAGGGGTCCCCCAAGAGACCCAGTACTTC.

The genes are TRBV6-2 or TRBV6-3 and TRBJ2-5; the match to TRBD2 covers 10 bases. CDR3 size: 17 residues. CDR1 and CDR2 from the germline V gene are MNHEY and SVGEGT. V trimming: 5 bases; J trimming: 4 bases; junction bases outside the gene matches: 13. CDR3 residues: CASSTYLSGGARETQYF. Written as DNA, the CDR3 is TGTGCCAGCAGTACCTATTTAAGCGGGGGGGCTCGAGAGACCCAGTACTTC.

This clonotype was recorded at least ten times. This chain uses TRBV2 with TRBJ2-7, with TRBD2 matching 8 bases. Germline V gene lookup returns CDR1 SNHLY and CDR2 FYNNEI. The CDR3 runs to 15 residues. Trimming at V came to 6 bases and at J to 0 bases, leaving 7 bases not matched to a gene. The CDR3 nucleotides are TGTGCCAGCAGGGAGACTAGCGATCACTCCTACGAGCAGTACTTC. Protein product: CASRETSDHSYEQYF. Together with reference TRBV2 and TRBJ2-7, the CDR3 gives the full variable domain: EPEVTQTPSHQVTQMGQEVILRCVPISNHLYFYWYRQILGQKVEFLVSFYNNEISEKSEIFDDQFSVERPDGSNFTLKIRSTKLEDSAMYFCASRETSDHSYEQYFGPGTRLTVT.

This clonotype was recorded a few times. A clone one base away is much larger, so this may be a read error. This chain connects TRBV6-2 or TRBV6-3 to TRBJ2-7, with unresolved D. CDR1 and CDR2 from the germline V gene are MNHEY and SVGEGT. Trimming cost V 6 bases and J 7 bases, with 22 bases left between them. The CDR3 runs to 15 residues. The CDR3 loop is CASRQTTLRSNEQYF. The CDR3 coding sequence is TGTGCCAGCAGGCAGACAACCCTCAGGTCTAATGAGCAGTACTTC.

Note on this clonotype: A far larger clone is one nucleotide away, so this likely arose from a read error. The chain has TRBV5-1 and TRBJ2-7; D may be TRBD2 (6 bases). The J call may be wrong; the DNA end is better matched by TRBJ2-1. The CDR3 spans 14 residues. CDR1 is SGHRS and CDR2 is YFSETQ in the germline V gene. CDR3 region: CASSYGGVPPEQFF. For the CDR3, the DNA is TGCGCCAGCAGTTACGGGGGTGTGCCGCCGGAGCAGTTCTTC.

This clonotype was found many times. The chain links TRBV7-9 to TRBJ2-2; a weak D match, TRBD1 (5 bases). Deletions cut 1 base from V and 6 bases from J, with 9 bases between. CDR1 and CDR2 from the germline V gene are SEHNR and FQNEAQ (reference sequence). CDR3 size: 14 residues. CDR3 region: CASSLDRQPGELFF. Written as DNA, the CDR3 is TGTGCCAGCAGCTTAGACCGACAGCCCGGGGAGCTGTTTTTT.

CDR3 nucleotide sequence: TGTGCCAGCCAGCGCCTGCAAGAGACCCAGTACTTC. Its translation: CASQRLQETQYF. The rearrangement joins TRBV7-9 to TRBJ2-5; no firm D call. The germline V gene has CDR1 SEHNR and CDR2 FQNEAQ (reference sequence). This CDR3 spans 12 amino acids. Trimming removed 8 bases from V and 2 bases from J, with 9 bases in between.

This clonotype was observed many times. The chain carries TRBV19 and TRBJ2-3, with D maybe TRBD2 (5 bases). The V end lost 7 bases, the J end lost 2 bases, and 19 bases lay between the germline ends. The CDR3 is made up of 16 amino acids. Germline assignment: CDR1 LNHDA and CDR2 SQIVND (reference sequence). This CDR3 reads CASTLGADTFTDTQYF. CDR3 nucleotides: TGTGCCAGTACCCTCGGAGCGGATACCTTCACAGATACGCAGTATTTT.

Judged by abundance, this clonotype is medium-sized (0.01 to 0.1%). This chain joins TRBV6-2 or TRBV6-3 and TRBJ2-1; D unresolved. The germline gives CDR1 MNHEY, CDR2 SVGEGT. Deletions cut 5 bases from V and 6 bases from J, with 8 bases between. The CDR3 runs 12 residues. CDR3 DNA: TGTGCCAGCAGTCCCCAGATCAATGAGCAGTTCTTC. Encoded protein: CASSPQINEQFF.

There are many counts of this clonotype. This rearrangement joins TRBV5-4 to TRBJ2-3, with a weak D call TRBD2 (7 bases). The V and J ends lost 4 bases and 1 base respectively, with 19 bases between them. From germline, CDR1 is SGHNT and CDR2 YYREEE (reference sequence). This CDR3 has 17 amino acids. CDR3 in amino acids: CASSPRGGARGTDTQYF. The CDR3 coding sequence is TGTGCCAGCAGCCCACGTGGGGGGGCGCGAGGCACAGATACGCAGTATTTT.

In this sample, this clonotype turned up many times. The genes are TRBV5-1 and TRBJ2-7, with D perhaps matching TRBD1 or TRBD2 (5 bases each). V was clipped by 1 base and J by 2 bases, with 22 bases between them. The CDR3 covers 18 residues. Germline V gives CDR1 SGHRS, CDR2 YFSETQ. The CDR3 nucleotides are TGCGCCAGCAGCTTGTGGTCTACCACCGGGACGCATACCTACGAGCAGTACTTC. It yields the protein CASSLWSTTGTHTYEQYF.

This clonotype was detected ten times or more. The chain recombines TRBV29-1 with TRBJ1-1, with D unclear. The germline V and J ends were trimmed by 4 bases and 1 base, with 13 bases remaining between them. The CDR3 is made up of 14 amino acids. Germline V gives CDR1 SQVTM, CDR2 ANQGSEA. The CDR3 reads CSVGPRISNTEAFF. CDR3 coding DNA: TGCAGCGTTGGCCCGCGAATCTCGAACACTGAAGCTTTCTTT.

At least ten counts were recorded for this clonotype. The chain employs TRBV10-3 and TRBJ2-3; D not certain. There are 13 residues in the CDR3. Trimming removed 7 bases from V and 2 bases from J, with 10 bases in between. CDR1 is ENHRY and CDR2 is SYGVKD in the germline V gene. Written as DNA, the CDR3 is TGTGCCATCATGGCGGCGAACACAGATACGCAGTATTTT. This gives the protein CAIMAANTDTQYF.

Within the sample, this clonotype is medium-sized. The V gene is TRBV6-2 or TRBV6-3, the J gene TRBJ2-3; 10 nucleotides align to TRBD1. Germline values: CDR1 MNHEY, CDR2 SVGEGT. V shed 7 bases, J shed 5 bases, and the junction held 6 bases outside the gene matches. CDR3 size: 14 residues. CDR3 DNA: TGTGCCAGCATTCAGGACAGGGGGATAGATACGCAGTATTTT. It yields the protein CASIQDRGIDTQYF.

This clonotype was counted ten times or more. The genes are TRBV7-9 and TRBJ2-3; no reliable D call. Trimming left V 4 bases short and J 3 bases short, with 14 bases between. The CDR3 sequence is 15 residues long. Germline CDR1 is SEHNR and CDR2 is FQNEAQ (reference sequence). The CDR3 sequence: CASSSKGPGTDTQYF. The CDR3 region has the DNA TGTGCCAGCAGCTCGAAAGGGCCCGGGACAGATACGCAGTATTTT.

This clonotype appeared many times. The V gene is TRBV7-3, the J gene TRBJ2-5; D uncertain. Germline assignment: CDR1 SGHTA and CDR2 FQGTGA. V was shortened by 5 bases and J by 2 bases, with 9 bases between the two germline ends. The CDR3 loop spans 13 amino acids. CDR3 bases: TGTGCCAGCAGCCTAAGTGGGCAAGAGACCCAGTACTTC. Its protein product is CASSLSGQETQYF.

There are many counts of this clonotype. J is TRBJ2-1 and V is TRBV7-2, with TRBD2 matching over 8 bases. Trimming at V came to 3 bases and at J to 5 bases, leaving 3 bases not matched to a gene. Germline CDR1 is SGHTA and CDR2 is FQGNSA. The CDR3 is made up of 14 amino acids. CDR3 protein: CASSFQRGNNEQFF. CDR3 in DNA: TGTGCCAGCAGCTTCCAGCGGGGGAACAATGAGCAGTTCTTC.

Ten or more counts support this clonotype. The chain carries TRBV6-1 and TRBJ1-4, with TRBD1 matching over 9 bases. Germline CDR1 MNHNS, CDR2 SASEGT. The length of the CDR3 is 16 residues. Unmatched junction bases numbered 7, after V lost 0 bases and J lost 8 bases. The CDR3 reads CASSEASGTGPEKLFF. DNA of the CDR3: TGTGCCAGCAGTGAAGCATCAGGGACAGGGCCAGAAAAACTGTTTTTT.